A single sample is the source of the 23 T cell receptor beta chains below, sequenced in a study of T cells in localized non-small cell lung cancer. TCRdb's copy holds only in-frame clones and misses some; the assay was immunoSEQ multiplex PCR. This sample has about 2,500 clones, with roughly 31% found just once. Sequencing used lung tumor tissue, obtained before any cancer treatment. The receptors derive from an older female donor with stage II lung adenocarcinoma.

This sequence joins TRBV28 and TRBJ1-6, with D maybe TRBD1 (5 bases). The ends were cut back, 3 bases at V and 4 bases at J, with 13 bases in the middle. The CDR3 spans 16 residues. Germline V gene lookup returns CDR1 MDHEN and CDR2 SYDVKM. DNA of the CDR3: TGTGCCAGCAGTTTGGGAGGGGCGGGGTATAATTCACCCCTCCACTTT. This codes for CASSLGGAGYNSPLHF.

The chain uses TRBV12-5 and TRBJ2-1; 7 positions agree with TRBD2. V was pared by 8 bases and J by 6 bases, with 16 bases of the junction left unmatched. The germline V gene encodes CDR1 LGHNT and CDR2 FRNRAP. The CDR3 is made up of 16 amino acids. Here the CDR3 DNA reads TGTGCTAGTAAGGGCGGCGGGAGTCACCCAATCAATGAGCAGTTCTTC. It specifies CASKGGGSHPINEQFF.

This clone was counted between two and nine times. CDR3 sequence (DNA): TGTGCCACCAGGTGGGGGCGGGCGTCGGGGGCTTTCTTT. It encodes CATRWGRASGAFF. This rearrangement joins TRBV6-8 to TRBJ1-1; weak D call: TRBD1 (6 bases). The V gene lost 10 bases and the J gene lost 11 bases, with 23 bases spanning the gap. The CDR3 runs to 13 residues. Looked up from germline, CDR1 is MNHGY and CDR2 is SAAAGT.

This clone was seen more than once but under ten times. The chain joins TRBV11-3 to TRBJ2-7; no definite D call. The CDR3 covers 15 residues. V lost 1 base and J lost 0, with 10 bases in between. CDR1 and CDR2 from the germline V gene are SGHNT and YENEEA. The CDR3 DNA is TGTGCCAGCAGCTTAGGGGTCTCGCCCTCCTACGAGCAGTACGTC. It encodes CASSLGVSPSYEQYV.

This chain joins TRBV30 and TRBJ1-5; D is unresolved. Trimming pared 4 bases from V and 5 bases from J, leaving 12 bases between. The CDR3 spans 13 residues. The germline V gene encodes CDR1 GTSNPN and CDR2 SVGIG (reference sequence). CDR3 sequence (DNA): TGTGCCTGGACAGGAGCGTACGATCAGCCCCAGCATTTT. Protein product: CAWTGAYDQPQHF.

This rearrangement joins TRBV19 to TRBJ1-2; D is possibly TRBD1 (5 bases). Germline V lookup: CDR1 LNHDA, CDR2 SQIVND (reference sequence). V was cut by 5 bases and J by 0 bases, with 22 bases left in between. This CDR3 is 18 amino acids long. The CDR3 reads CASSLTRTLPSTNYGYTF. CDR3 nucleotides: TGTGCCAGTAGTTTAACTCGGACACTACCCTCTACTAACTATGGCTACACCTTC.

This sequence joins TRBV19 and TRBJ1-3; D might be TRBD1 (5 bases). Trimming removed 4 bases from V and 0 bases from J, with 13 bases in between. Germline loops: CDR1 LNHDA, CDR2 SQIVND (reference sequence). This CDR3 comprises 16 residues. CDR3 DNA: TGTGCCAGTAGTAATCCGCCAGGGAGCTCTGGAAACACCATATATTTT. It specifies CASSNPPGSSGNTIYF.

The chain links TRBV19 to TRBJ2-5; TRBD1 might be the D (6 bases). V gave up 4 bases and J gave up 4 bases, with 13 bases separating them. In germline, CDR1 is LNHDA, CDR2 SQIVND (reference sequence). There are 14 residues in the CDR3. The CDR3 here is CASSTQGPGETQYF. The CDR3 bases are TGTGCCAGTAGTACTCAGGGGCCGGGAGAGACCCAGTACTTC.

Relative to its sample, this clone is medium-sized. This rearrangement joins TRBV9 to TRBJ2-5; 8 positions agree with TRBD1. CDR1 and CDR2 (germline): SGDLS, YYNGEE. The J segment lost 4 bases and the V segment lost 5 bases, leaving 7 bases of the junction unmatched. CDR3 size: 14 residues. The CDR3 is CASSSTGVVETQYF. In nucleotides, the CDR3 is TGTGCCAGCAGTTCGACAGGGGTGGTAGAGACCCAGTACTTC.

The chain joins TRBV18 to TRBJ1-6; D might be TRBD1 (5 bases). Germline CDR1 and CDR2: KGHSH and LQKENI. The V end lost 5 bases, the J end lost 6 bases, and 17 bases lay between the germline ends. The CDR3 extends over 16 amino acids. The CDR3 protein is CASSTLPTGGNSPLHF. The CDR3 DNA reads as TGTGCCAGCTCAACCCTTCCCACGGGGGGTAATTCACCCCTCCACTTT. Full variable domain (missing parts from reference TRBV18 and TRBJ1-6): NAGVMQNPRHLVRRRGQEARLRCSPMKGHSHVYWYRQLPEEGLKFMVYLQKENIIDESGMPKERFSAEFPKEGPSILRIQQVVRGDSAAYFCASSTLPTGGNSPLHFGNGTRLTVT.

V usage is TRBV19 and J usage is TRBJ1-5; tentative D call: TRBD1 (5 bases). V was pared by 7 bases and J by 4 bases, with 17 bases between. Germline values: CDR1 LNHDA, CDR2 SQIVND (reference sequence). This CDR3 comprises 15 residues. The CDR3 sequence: CASTPGTSRNQPQHF. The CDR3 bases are TGTGCCAGTACTCCCGGGACCTCTAGGAATCAGCCCCAGCATTTT.

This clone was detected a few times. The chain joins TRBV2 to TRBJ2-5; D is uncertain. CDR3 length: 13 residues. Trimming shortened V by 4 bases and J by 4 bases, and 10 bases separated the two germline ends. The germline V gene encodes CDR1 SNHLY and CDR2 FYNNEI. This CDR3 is CASSAPNGETQYF. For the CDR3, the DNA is TGTGCCAGCAGTGCCCCTAACGGAGAGACCCAGTACTTC.

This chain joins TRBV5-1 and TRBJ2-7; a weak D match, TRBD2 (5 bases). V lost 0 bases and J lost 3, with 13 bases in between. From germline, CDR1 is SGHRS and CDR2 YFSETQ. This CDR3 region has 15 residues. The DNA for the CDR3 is TGCGCCAGCAGCTTGGACCCACAGCGGTACTACGAGCAGTACTTC. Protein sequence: CASSLDPQRYYEQYF.

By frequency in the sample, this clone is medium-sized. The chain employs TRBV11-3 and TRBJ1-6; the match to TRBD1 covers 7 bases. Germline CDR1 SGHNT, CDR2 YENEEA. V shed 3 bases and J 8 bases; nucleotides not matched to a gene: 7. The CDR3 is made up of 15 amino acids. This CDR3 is CASSLATGVDSPLHF. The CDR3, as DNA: TGTGCCAGCAGCTTGGCCACAGGGGTTGATTCACCCCTCCACTTT.

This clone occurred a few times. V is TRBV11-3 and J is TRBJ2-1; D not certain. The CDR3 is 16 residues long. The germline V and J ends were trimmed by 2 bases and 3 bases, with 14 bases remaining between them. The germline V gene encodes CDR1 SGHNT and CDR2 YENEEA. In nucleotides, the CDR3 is TGTGCCAGCAGCTTATCCCTCCTTAAAGACTACAATGAGCAGTTCTTC. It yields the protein CASSLSLLKDYNEQFF.

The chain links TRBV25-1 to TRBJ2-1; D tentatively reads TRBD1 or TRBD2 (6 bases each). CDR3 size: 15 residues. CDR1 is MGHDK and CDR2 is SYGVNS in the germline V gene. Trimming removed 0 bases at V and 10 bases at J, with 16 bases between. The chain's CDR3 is CASSEYRRGLGEQFF. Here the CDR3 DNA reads TGTGCCAGCAGTGAATATAGACGGGGGCTCGGGGAGCAGTTCTTC.

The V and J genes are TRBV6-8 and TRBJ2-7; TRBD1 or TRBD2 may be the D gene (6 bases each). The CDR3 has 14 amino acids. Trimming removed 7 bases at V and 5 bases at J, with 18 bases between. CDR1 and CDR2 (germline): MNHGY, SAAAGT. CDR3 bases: TGTGCCAGCACCCGAGGGGGGACAAGCAACGAGCAGTACTTC. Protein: CASTRGGTSNEQYF.

CDR3 residues: CASRKNRDNYGYTF. The CDR3 DNA follows: TGTGCCAGCAGAAAAAACCGGGACAACTATGGCTACACCTTC. The chain carries TRBV6-8 and TRBJ1-2; D possibly corresponds to TRBD1 (5 bases). Germline V CDR1 and CDR2: MNHGY, SAAAGT. The CDR3 contains 14 residues. Trimming shortened V by 6 bases and J by 2 bases, and 13 bases separated the two germline ends.

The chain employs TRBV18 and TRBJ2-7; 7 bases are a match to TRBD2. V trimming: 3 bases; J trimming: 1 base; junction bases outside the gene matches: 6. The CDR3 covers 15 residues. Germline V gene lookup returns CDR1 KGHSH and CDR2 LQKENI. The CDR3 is CASSPTPGGSYEQYV. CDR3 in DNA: TGTGCCAGCTCACCGACCCCGGGGGGATCCTACGAGCAGTACGTC.

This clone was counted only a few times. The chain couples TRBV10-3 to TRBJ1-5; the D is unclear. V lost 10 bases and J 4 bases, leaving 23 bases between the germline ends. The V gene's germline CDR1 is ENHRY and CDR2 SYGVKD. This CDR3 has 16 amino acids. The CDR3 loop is CASRTRTEHLNQPQHF. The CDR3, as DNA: TGTGCCAGCCGAACGCGGACGGAACATTTAAATCAGCCCCAGCATTTT.

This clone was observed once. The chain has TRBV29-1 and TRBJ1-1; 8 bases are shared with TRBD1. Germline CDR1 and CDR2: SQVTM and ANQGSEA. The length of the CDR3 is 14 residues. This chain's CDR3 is CSVRTGSLEAEAFF. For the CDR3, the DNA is TGCAGTGTCCGGACAGGGAGTTTGGAGGCTGAAGCTTTCTTT.

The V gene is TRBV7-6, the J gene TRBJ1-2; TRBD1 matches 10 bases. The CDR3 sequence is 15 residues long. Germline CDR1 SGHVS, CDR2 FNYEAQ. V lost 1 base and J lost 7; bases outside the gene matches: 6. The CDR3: CASSLVGTGDRGYTF. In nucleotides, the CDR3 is TGTGCCAGCAGCTTAGTAGGGACAGGGGATCGTGGCTACACCTTC.

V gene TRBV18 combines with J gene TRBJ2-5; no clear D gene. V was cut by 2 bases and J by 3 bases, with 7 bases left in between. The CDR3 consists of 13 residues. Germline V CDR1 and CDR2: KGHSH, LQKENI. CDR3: CASSPYPEETQYF. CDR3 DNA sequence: TGTGCCAGCTCACCATATCCCGAAGAGACCCAGTACTTC.